Included here is one T cell receptor (beta chain) sequence, with context. The sample belongs to a study of blood T cell repertoires in COVID-19. Background on the study: Samples came from the United States, Italy and Spain, spanning acute and convalescent COVID-19. The analysed material was cDNA or gDNA that came from T cells, B-cell-depleted T cells, or PBMCs.

Authors' data handling: For nucleated cells, counts were estimated from reference gene primer amplification. TCRdb's table, derived via immunoSEQ multiplex PCR, lists solely in-frame clones and lacks some. V and J calls and clone size are as listed in that table; D and trimming were resolved from the DNA. The table shows roughly 57,000 clones, with 85% to 95% occurring only once. Per germline, CDR1 SGHTA and CDR2 FQGNSA. With 5 bases removed from V and 2 bases from J, the gap between germline ends came to 10 bases. The CDR3 has 14 amino acids. The sample was peripheral blood. The receptor was derived from a human donor in a cohort sampled during active COVID-19. V and J are TRBV7-2 and TRBJ1-5; a possible D gene is TRBD1 (6 bases). The CDR3: CASSARQGNQPQHF. The CDR3 DNA is TGTGCCAGCAGCGCCCGACAGGGCAATCAGCCCCAGCATTTT.